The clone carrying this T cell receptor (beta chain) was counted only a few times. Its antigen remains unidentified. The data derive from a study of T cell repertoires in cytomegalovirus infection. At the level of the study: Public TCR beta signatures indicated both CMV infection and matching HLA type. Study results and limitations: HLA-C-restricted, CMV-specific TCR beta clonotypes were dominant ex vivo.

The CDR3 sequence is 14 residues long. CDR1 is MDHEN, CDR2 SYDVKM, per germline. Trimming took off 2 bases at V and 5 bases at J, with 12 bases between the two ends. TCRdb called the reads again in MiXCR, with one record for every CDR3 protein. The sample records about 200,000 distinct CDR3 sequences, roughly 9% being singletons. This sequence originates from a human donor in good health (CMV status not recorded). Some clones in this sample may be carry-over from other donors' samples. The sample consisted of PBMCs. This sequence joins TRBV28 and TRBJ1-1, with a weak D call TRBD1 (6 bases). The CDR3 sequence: CASSLRGAKTEAFF. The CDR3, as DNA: TGTGCCAGCAGTTTACGGGGGGCGAAAACTGAAGCTTTCTTT.